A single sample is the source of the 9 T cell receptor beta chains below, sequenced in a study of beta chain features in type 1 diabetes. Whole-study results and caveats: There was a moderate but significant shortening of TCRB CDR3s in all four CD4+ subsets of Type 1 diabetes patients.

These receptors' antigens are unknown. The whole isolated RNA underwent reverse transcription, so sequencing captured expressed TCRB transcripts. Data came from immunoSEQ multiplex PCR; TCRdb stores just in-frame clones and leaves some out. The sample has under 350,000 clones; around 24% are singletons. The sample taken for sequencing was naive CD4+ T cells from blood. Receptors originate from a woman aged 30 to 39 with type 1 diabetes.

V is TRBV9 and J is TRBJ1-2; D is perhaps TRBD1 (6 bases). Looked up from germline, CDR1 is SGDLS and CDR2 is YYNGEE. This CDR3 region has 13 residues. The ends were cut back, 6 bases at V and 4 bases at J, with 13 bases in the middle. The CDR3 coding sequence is TGTGCCAGCACACCCCGACAGGCCTATGGCTACACCTTC. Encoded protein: CASTPRQAYGYTF.

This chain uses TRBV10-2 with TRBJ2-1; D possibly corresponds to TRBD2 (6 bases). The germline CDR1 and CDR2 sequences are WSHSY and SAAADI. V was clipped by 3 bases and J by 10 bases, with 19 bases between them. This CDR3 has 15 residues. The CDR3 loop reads CASSDPRDFIGEQFF. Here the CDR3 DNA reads TGCGCCAGCAGTGACCCACGGGACTTCATTGGGGAGCAGTTCTTC.

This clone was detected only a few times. The CDR3 region is CASSDSGSAIETQYF. The CDR3, as DNA: TGTGCCAGCAGCGATAGCGGGAGCGCCATAGAGACCCAGTACTTC. The chain is built from TRBV28 and TRBJ2-5; 9 positions match TRBD2. Trimming cost V 6 bases and J 4 bases; bases outside gene matches: 9. CDR1 is MDHEN, CDR2 SYDVKM, per germline. This CDR3 comprises 15 residues. Using reference TRBV28 and TRBJ2-5 for the parts outside the CDR3, the full variable domain is DVKVTQSSRYLVKRTGEKVFLECVQDMDHENMFWYRQDPGLGLRLIYFSYDVKMKEKGDIPEGYSVSREKKERFSLILESASTNQTSMYLCASSDSGSAIETQYFGPGTRLLVL.

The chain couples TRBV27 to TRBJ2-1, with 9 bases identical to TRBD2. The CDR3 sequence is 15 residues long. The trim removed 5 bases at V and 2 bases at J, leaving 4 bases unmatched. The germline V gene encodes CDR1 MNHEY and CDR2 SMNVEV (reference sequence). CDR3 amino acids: CASSVRLAAYNEQFF. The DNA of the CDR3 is TGTGCCAGCAGTGTCCGACTAGCGGCCTACAATGAGCAGTTCTTC.

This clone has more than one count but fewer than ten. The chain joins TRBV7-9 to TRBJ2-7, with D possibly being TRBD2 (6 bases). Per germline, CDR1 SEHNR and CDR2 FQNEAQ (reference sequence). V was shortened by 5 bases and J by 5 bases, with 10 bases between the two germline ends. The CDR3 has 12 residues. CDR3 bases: TGTGCCAGCAGCCCATGGGGGGACGAGCAGTACTTC. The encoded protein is CASSPWGDEQYF.

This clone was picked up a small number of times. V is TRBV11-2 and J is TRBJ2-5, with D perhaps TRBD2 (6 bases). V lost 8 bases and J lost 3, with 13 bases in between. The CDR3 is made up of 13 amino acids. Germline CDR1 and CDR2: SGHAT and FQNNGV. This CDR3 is CASRAPGEETQYF. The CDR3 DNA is TGTGCCAGCCGGGCCCCGGGGGAAGAGACCCAGTACTTC. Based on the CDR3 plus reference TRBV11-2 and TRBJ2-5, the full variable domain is EAGVAQSPRYKIIEKRQSVAFWCNPISGHATLYWYQQILGQGPKLLIQFQNNGVVDDSQLPKDRFSAERLKGVDSTLKIQPAKLEDSAVYLCASRAPGEETQYFGPGTRLLVL.

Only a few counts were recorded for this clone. CDR3 sequence reads: CASSARGWETQYF. DNA for the CDR3: TGTGCCAGCAGCGCCCGAGGTTGGGAGACCCAGTACTTC. The rearrangement joins TRBV11-2 to TRBJ2-5; the D is unclear. V was trimmed by 5 bases and J by 5 bases, leaving 12 bases between them. The germline V gene has CDR1 SGHAT and CDR2 FQNNGV. This CDR3 spans 13 amino acids.

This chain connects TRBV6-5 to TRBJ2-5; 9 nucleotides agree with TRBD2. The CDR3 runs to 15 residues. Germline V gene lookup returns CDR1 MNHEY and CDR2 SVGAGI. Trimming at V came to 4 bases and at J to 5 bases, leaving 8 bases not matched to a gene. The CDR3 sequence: CASSSLTSGLETQYF. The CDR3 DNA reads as TGTGCCAGCAGTTCCCTGACTAGCGGTCTGGAGACCCAGTACTTC.

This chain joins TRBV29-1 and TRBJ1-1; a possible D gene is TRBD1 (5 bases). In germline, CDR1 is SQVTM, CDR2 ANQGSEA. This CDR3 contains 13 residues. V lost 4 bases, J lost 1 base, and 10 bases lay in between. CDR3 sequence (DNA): TGCAGCGTTGGTGGACAAAAGAACACTGAAGCTTTCTTT. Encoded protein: CSVGGQKNTEAFF.